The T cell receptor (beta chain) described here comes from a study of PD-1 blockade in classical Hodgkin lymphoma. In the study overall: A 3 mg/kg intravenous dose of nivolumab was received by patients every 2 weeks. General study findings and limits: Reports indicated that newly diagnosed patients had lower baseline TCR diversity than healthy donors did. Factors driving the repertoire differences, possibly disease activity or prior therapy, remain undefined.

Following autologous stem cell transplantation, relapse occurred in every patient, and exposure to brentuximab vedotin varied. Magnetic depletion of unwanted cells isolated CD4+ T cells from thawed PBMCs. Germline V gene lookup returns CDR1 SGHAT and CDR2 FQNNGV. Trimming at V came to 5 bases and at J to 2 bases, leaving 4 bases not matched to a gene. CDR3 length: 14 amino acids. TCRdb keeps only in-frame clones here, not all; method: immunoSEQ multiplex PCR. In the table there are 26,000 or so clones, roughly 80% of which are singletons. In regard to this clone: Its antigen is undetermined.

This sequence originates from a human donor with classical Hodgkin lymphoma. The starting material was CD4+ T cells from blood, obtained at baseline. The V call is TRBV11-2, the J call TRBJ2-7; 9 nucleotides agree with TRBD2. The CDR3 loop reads CASSRIAGAYEQYF. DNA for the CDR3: TGTGCCAGCAGCCGAATAGCGGGGGCCTACGAGCAGTACTTC.